The T cell receptor beta chain under discussion was sequenced for a study of cytomegalovirus exposure and HLA in healthy donors. Trimming cost V 4 bases and J 4 bases, with 11 bases left between them. This CDR3 region has 12 residues. Germline-derived CDR1 and CDR2 are GTSNPN and SVGIG (reference sequence). PCR used 60 Vbeta primers and 13 Jbeta primers. How the authors handled the data: Some 10 million of tens of millions of unique TCR beta chains were shared, per a later count. Only in-frame clones appear in the TCRdb table, and some are missing; sequencing was by immunoSEQ multiplex PCR. That table gives V, J and clone size, and the DNA gave D and trimming. Among around 130,000 clones, roughly 70% were seen once, and the ten largest hold approximately 2.1%.

Material for sequencing was PBMCs. The sequence was obtained from a woman aged 40 to 55 in good health and CMV-seropositive. The chain employs TRBV30 and TRBJ2-7; weak D call: TRBD2 (6 bases). The CDR3 spells CAWNQGGYEQYF. The CDR3 DNA follows: TGTGCCTGGAATCAGGGAGGATACGAGCAGTACTTC.